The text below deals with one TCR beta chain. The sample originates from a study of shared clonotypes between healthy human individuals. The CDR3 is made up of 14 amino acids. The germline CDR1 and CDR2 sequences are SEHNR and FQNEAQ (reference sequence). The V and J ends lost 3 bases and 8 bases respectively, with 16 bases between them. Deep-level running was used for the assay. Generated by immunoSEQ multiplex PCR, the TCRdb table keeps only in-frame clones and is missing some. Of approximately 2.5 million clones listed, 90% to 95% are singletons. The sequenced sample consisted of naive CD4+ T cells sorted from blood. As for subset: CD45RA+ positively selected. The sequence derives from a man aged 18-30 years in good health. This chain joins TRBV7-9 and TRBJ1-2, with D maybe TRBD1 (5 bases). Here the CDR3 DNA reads TGTGCCAGCAGCTTTCTGGGGCGGCCGATAGGCTACACCTTC. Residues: CASSFLGRPIGYTF.